This T cell receptor beta chain was profiled in a study of graft-versus-host responses after intestinal transplantation. For the study at large: Induction using anti-thymocyte globulin, followed by tacrolimus and steroids for 2 to 4 years, was given to all recipients.

Sequenced by immunoSEQ multiplex PCR; TCRdb stores in-frame clones only, minus some. In the table there are tens of thousands of clones, over 85% of which are singletons. In germline, CDR1 is MNHNS, CDR2 SASEGT. Trimming removed 4 bases at V and 1 base at J, with 13 bases between. The CDR3 has 15 amino acids. The chain employs TRBV6-1 and TRBJ1-1, with D perhaps matching TRBD1 (6 bases). The receptor comes from a human patient who received an intestinal transplant, so some T cells may come from the graft donor. The material was PBMCs, obtained about 120 weeks after a first intestinal transplant, on the day of a second. This CDR3 reads CASSVLGGRNTEAFF. The CDR3 nucleotides are TGTGCCAGCAGTGTTTTAGGGGGTAGGAACACTGAAGCTTTCTTT.